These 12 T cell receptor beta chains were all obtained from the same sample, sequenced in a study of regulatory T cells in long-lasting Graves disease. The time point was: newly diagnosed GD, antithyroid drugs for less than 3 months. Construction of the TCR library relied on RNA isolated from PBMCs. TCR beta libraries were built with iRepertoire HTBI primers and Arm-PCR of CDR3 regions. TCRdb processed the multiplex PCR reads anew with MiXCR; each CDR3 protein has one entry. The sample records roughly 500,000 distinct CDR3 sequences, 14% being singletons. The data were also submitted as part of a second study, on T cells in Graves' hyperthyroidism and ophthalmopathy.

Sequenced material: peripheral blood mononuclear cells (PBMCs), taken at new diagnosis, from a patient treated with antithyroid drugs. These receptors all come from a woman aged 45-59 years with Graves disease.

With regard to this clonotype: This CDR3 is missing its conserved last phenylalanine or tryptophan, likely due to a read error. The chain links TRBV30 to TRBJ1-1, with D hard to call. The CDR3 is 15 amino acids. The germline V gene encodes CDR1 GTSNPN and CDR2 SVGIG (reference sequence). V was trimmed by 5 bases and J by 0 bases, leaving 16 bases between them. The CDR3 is CAWALPPTVNTEAFL. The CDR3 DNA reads TGTGCCTGGGCCCTCCCCCCGACTGTGAACACTGAAGCTTTCCTT.

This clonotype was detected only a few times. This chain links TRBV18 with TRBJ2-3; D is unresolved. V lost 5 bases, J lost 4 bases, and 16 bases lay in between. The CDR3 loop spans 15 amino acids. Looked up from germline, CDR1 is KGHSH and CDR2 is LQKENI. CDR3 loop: CASSSPGSNADTQYF. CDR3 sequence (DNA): TGTGCCAGCTCATCCCCGGGTAGCAACGCAGATACGCAGTATTTT.

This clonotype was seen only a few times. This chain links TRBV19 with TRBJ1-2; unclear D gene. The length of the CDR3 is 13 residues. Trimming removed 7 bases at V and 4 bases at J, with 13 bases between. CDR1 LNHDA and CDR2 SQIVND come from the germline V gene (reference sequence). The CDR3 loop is CASIGLGSYGYTF. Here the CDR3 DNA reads TGTGCCAGTATTGGACTCGGATCCTATGGCTACACCTTC.

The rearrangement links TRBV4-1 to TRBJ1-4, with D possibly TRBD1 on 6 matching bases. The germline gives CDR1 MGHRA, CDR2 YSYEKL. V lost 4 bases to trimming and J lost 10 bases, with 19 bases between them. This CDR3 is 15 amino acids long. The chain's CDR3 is CASSLPGTKLLKLFF. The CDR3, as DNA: TGCGCCAGCAGCCTCCCCGGGACAAAGCTTCTAAAACTGTTTTTT.

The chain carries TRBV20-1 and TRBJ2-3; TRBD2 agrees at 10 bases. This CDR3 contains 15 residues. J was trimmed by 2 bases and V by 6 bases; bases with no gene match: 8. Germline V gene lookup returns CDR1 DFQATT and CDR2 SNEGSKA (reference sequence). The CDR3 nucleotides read TGCAGTGCCGCCTCTACTAGCGGGAACACAGATACGCAGTATTTT. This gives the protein CSAASTSGNTDTQYF.

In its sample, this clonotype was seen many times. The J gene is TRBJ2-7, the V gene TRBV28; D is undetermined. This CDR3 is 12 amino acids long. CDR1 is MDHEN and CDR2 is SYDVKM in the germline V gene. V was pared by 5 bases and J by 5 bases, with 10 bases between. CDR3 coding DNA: TGTGCCAGCAGTGTCACGAGGAACGAGCAGTACTTC. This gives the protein CASSVTRNEQYF.

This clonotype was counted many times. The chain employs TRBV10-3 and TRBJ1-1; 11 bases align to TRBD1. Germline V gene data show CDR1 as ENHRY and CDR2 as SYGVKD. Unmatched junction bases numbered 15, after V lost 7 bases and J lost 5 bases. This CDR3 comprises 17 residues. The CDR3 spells CAITLVGDRGARTEAFF. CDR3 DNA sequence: TGTGCCATCACCCTAGTCGGGGACAGGGGGGCGAGGACTGAAGCTTTCTTT.

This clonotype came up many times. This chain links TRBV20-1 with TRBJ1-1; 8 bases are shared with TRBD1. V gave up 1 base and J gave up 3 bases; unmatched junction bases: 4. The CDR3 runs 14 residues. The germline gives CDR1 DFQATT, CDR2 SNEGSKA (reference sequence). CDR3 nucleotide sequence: TGCAGTGCTAGAGTCCAGGGGGCGTACACTGAAGCTTTCTTT. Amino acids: CSARVQGAYTEAFF.

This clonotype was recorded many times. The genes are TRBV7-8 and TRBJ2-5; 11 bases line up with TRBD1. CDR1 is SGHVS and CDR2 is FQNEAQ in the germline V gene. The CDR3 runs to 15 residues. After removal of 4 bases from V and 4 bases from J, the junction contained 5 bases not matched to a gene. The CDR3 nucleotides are TGTGCCAGCAGCTCCGGGACAGGGGGAGGAGAGACCCAGTACTTC. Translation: CASSSGTGGGETQYF.

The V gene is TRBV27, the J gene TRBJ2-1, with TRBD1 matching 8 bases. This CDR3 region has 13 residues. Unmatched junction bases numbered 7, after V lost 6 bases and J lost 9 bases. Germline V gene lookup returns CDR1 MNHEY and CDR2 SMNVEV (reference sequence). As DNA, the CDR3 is TGTGCCAGCAGCTTTGGACAGGGTCTTGAGCAGTTCTTC. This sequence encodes CASSFGQGLEQFF.

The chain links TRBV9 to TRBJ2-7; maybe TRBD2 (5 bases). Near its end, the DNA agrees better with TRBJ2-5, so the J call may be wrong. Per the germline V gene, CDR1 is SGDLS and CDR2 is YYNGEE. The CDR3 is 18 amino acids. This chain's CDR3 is CASSVDEGWFSAEETQYF. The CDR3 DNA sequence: TGTGCCAGCAGCGTAGACGAGGGTTGGTTTAGCGCGGAAGAGACCCAGTACTTC.

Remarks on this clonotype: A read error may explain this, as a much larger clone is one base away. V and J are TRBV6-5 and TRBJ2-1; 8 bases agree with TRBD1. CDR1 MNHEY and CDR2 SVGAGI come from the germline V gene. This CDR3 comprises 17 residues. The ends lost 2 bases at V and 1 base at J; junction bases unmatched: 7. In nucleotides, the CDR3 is TGTGCCAGCAGTTACCCTCCGGGACAGGAGTCCTACAATGAGCAGTTCTTC. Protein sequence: CASSYPPGQESYNEQFF.